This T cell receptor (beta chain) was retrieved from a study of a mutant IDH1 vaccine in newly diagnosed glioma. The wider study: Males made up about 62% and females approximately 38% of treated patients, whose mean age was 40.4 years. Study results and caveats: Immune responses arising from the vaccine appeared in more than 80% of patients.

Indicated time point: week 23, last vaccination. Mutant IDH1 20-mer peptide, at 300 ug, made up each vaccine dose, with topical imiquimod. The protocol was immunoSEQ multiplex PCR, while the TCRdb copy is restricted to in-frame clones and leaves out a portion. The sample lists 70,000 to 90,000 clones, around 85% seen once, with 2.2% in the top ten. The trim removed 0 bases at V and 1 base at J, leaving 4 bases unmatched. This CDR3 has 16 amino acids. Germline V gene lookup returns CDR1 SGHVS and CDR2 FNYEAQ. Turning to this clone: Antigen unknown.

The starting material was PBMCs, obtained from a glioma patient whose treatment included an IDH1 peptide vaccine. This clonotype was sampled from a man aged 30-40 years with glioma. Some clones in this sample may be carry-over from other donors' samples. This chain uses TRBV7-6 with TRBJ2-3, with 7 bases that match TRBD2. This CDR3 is CASSLAEAGGTDTQYF. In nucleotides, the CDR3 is TGTGCCAGCAGCTTAGCGGAGGCGGGAGGCACAGATACGCAGTATTTT.